This T cell receptor beta chain was identified in a study of blood T cells in healthy people across ages. For the second PCR, which ran for roughly 7 to 11 cycles, a sample-barcoded 5' primer and a J-beta primer mix were used. MiXCR, run by TCRdb on the 5' RACE reads, gives a single entry per CDR3 protein. The table lists about 1.8 million distinct CDR3 sequences, approximately 50% of them singletons. Per sample, extraction of total RNA gave at least 6 micrograms in every case. In germline, CDR1 is LGHNA, CDR2 YNFKEQ. V lost 1 base to trimming and J lost 10 bases, with 11 bases between them. This CDR3 has 13 amino acids.

The receptor was derived from a woman aged 40 to 50 in good health. The rearrangement joins TRBV4-2 to TRBJ2-1; D call uncertain. The sample taken for sequencing was blood. The CDR3 DNA follows: TGTGCCAGCAGCCAAGGGTCATTCCAGGAGCAGTTCTTC. Protein product: CASSQGSFQEQFF.